A single sample gave rise to the 21 T cell receptor beta chains below, sequenced in a study of shared clonotypes between healthy human individuals. The repertoire was sequenced with immunoSEQ multiplex PCR; TCRdb's copy has only in-frame clones and lacks some. This repertoire shows a few million clones, 93% found once; its top ten account for about 0.41%. The sequencing sample was made of naive CD4+ T cells from PBMCs. The subset is: CD45RA+ positively selected. These receptor sequences come from a man between 18 and 35 years old in good health. Some clones in this sample may be carry-over from other donors' samples.

The chain has TRBV11-2 and TRBJ2-7; 7 bases are shared with TRBD1. Germline trimming cut 0 bases from V and 5 bases from J; bases unmatched to any gene: 1. CDR1 is SGHAT and CDR2 is FQNNGV in the germline V gene. The CDR3 length is 13 residues. The CDR3 bases are TGTGCCAGCAGCTTAGACACAGGGGACGAGCAGTACTTC. The encoded protein is CASSLDTGDEQYF.

The chain uses TRBV9 and TRBJ2-1; D gene uncertain. Trimming cost V 4 bases and J 8 bases, with 19 bases left between them. This CDR3 is 15 amino acids long. Germline V CDR1 and CDR2: SGDLS, YYNGEE. CDR3 in DNA: TGTGCCAGCAGCCAGTACTCAGAACGATTTGATGAGCAGTTCTTC. Its protein product is CASSQYSERFDEQFF.

Worth noting for this clone: Different DNA sequences within this sample yield the same CDR3. The J gene is TRBJ2-1, the V gene TRBV7-2; D is undetermined. Germline assignment: CDR1 SGHTA and CDR2 FQGNSA. CDR3 length: 15 residues. Between the trimmed V and J ends, which lost 1 base and 0 bases, there was a span of 7 bases. In nucleotides, the CDR3 is TGTGCCAGCAGCTTAGGGCAAGGCTCCTACAATGAGCAGTTCTTC. Amino acid sequence: CASSLGQGSYNEQFF.

The CDR3 region is CASSQGHGAGRTDTQYF. CDR3 nucleotide sequence: TGTGCCAGTAGCCAGGGACACGGTGCAGGGAGAACAGATACGCAGTATTTT. The chain carries TRBV19 and TRBJ2-3; D possibly corresponds to TRBD1 (6 bases). The CDR3 is 17 amino acids. V lost 6 bases to trimming and J lost 3 bases, with 22 bases between them. CDR1 is LNHDA, CDR2 SQIVND, per germline (reference sequence).

This clone was recorded once. The CDR3 spells CSAPTLRTQYF. The CDR3 bases are TGCAGTGCTCCGACGCTGAGGACCCAGTACTTC. J is TRBJ2-5 and V is TRBV20-1; no definite D call. Germline V gene sequence: CDR1 DFQATT, CDR2 SNEGSKA (reference sequence). The CDR3 runs 11 residues. Trimming took 5 bases from V and 7 from J, leaving 11 bases between them.

V is TRBV5-1 and J is TRBJ2-1; possibly TRBD2 for D (6 bases). Between the trimmed V and J ends, which lost 5 bases and 0 bases, there was a span of 15 bases. Germline-derived CDR1 and CDR2 are SGHRS and YFSETQ. The length of the CDR3 is 16 residues. The CDR3 loop is CASSPLADGSYNEQFF. CDR3 bases: TGCGCCAGCAGTCCGTTAGCGGACGGCTCCTACAATGAGCAGTTCTTC.

The rearrangement uses TRBV5-4 and TRBJ2-3; the D gene is possibly TRBD1 (5 bases). This CDR3 is 16 amino acids long. Germline CDR1 is SGHNT and CDR2 is YYREEE (reference sequence). V was trimmed by 6 bases and J by 4 bases, leaving 21 bases between them. CDR3 DNA sequence: TGTGCCAGCAACAGGTTCCTAGTCTTAAAGGCAGATACGCAGTATTTT. Encoded protein: CASNRFLVLKADTQYF. Supplemented by reference TRBV5-4 and TRBJ2-3, the full variable domain reads ETGVTQSPTHLIKTRGQQVTLRCSSQSGHNTVSWYQQALGQGPQFIFQYYREEENGRGNFPPRFSGLQFPNYSSELNVNALELDDSALYLCASNRFLVLKADTQYFGPGTRLTVL.

This clone has only a few counts. The V and J genes are TRBV29-1 and TRBJ1-1, with a tentative D call TRBD1 (6 bases). CDR1 and CDR2 from the germline V gene are SQVTM and ANQGSEA. Trimming removed 8 bases at V and 0 bases at J, with 13 bases between. The CDR3 is 13 residues long. The CDR3 DNA reads TGCAGCTTCGGGTGGGGGCTGAACACTGAAGCTTTCTTT. Amino acids: CSFGWGLNTEAFF. Complete variable domain (other parts from reference TRBV29-1 and TRBJ1-1): SAVISQKPSRDICQRGTSLTIQCQVDSQVTMMFWYRQQPGQSLTLIATANQGSEATYESGFVIDKFPISRPNLTFSTLTVSNMSPEDSSIYLCSFGWGLNTEAFFGQGTRLTVV.

V usage is TRBV14 and J usage is TRBJ2-1, with 10 nucleotides matching TRBD2. V shed 3 bases, J shed 1 base, and the junction held 6 bases outside the gene matches. Per germline, CDR1 SGHDN and CDR2 FVKESK. The CDR3 is 17 amino acids. The CDR3 DNA is TGTGCCAGCAGCCATCCCCGTAGCGGGAGGTCCTACAATGAGCAGTTCTTC. Protein sequence: CASSHPRSGRSYNEQFF.

This clone was picked up one time. The chain couples TRBV18 to TRBJ2-3; D gene ambiguous. The V gene lost 3 bases and the J gene lost 4 bases, with 11 bases spanning the gap. The germline V gene has CDR1 KGHSH and CDR2 LQKENI. The CDR3 runs to 14 residues. CDR3 bases: TGTGCCAGCTCACCGCAGCTAAGTTCAGATACGCAGTATTTT. Protein product: CASSPQLSSDTQYF.

Concerning this clone itself: This CDR3 is also generated by other DNA sequences in the sample. The gene calls are TRBV5-1 and TRBJ1-1, with D maybe TRBD1 (5 bases). Trimming removed 1 base from V and 5 bases from J, with 12 bases in between. Looked up from germline, CDR1 is SGHRS and CDR2 is YFSETQ. CDR3 length: 14 residues. The CDR3 here is CASSLLGAGTEAFF. Written as DNA, the CDR3 is TGCGCCAGCAGCTTGTTAGGGGCTGGGACTGAAGCTTTCTTT.

The sample holds one count of this clone. The chain combines TRBV4-3 with TRBJ1-1; a weak D match, TRBD1 (5 bases). Trimming shortened V by 0 bases and J by 5 bases, and 16 bases separated the two germline ends. Germline loops: CDR1 LGHNA, CDR2 YSLEER. The CDR3 runs to 16 residues. DNA for the CDR3: TGCGCCAGCAGCCAAGATGTGCCCGCGGGGGGGACTGAAGCTTTCTTT. Protein product: CASSQDVPAGGTEAFF.

This clone occurred once. The chain is built from TRBV9 and TRBJ2-1; 10 positions agree with TRBD1. Germline CDR1 SGDLS, CDR2 YYNGEE. This CDR3 has 15 residues. J lost 4 bases, V lost 5 bases, and 6 bases had no gene match. CDR3 in amino acids: CASSVTGQGYNEQFF. DNA for the CDR3: TGTGCCAGCAGTGTAACGGGACAGGGGTACAATGAGCAGTTCTTC.

A remark on this clone: A junction boundary mismatches the germline segment, possibly from a read error. This same CDR3 is encoded by further DNA sequences in the sample. The chain employs TRBV7-3 and TRBJ2-2, with 9 bases aligning to TRBD1. Germline V gene sequence: CDR1 SGHTA, CDR2 FQGTGA. This CDR3 comprises 16 residues. CDR3 region: CASSPRTGADTGELFF. The CDR3 DNA sequence: TGTGCCAGCAGCCCGAGGACAGGGGCGGACACCGGAGAGCTGTTTTTT. The variable domain in full, with the rest retrieved from reference TRBV7-3 and TRBJ2-2, is GAGVSQTPSNKVTEKGKYVELRCDPISGHTALYWYRQSLGQGPEFLIYFQGTGAADDSGLPNDRFFAVRPEGSVSTLKIQRTERGDSAVYLCASSPRTGADTGELFFGEGSRLTVL.

This clone appeared once. The chain links TRBV2 to TRBJ2-1, with D perhaps assigned TRBD1 or TRBD2 (5 bases each). This CDR3 spans 13 amino acids. In germline, CDR1 is SNHLY, CDR2 FYNNEI. V was shortened by 6 bases and J by 11 bases, with 17 bases between the two germline ends. CDR3 protein: CASRGPLGEKQFF. CDR3 DNA: TGTGCCAGCAGGGGACCCCTTGGGGAAAAGCAGTTCTTC.

The V call is TRBV4-2, the J call TRBJ2-7; D gene ambiguous. Germline CDR1 and CDR2: LGHNA and YNFKEQ. The CDR3 covers 13 residues. The germline V and J ends were trimmed by 0 bases and 2 bases, with 5 bases remaining between them. CDR3 nucleotides: TGTGCCAGCAGCCAAGATGACGCCTACGAGCAGTACTTC. Translating it yields CASSQDDAYEQYF.

In the case of this clone: Other DNA sequences in this sample translate to the same CDR3. The chain is built from TRBV28 and TRBJ1-4; D is ambiguous. With 2 bases removed from V and 5 bases from J, the gap between germline ends came to 9 bases. The germline gives CDR1 MDHEN, CDR2 SYDVKM. This CDR3 spans 14 amino acids. CDR3 region: CASSLGQVNEKLFF. The CDR3 DNA reads TGTGCCAGCAGTTTAGGGCAGGTGAATGAAAAACTGTTTTTT.

The chain combines TRBV2 with TRBJ2-7; 10 nucleotides agree with TRBD2. V was pared by 4 bases and J by 6 bases, with 6 bases of the junction left unmatched. The germline V gene encodes CDR1 SNHLY and CDR2 FYNNEI. CDR3 length: 14 amino acids. The DNA of the CDR3 is TGTGCCAGCAGTGGGAGCGGGAGGGTTGGCGAGCAGTACTTC. Residues: CASSGSGRVGEQYF.

The chain links TRBV5-1 to TRBJ2-4; maybe TRBD2 (5 bases). The CDR3 has 16 amino acids. Germline assignment: CDR1 SGHRS and CDR2 YFSETQ. V was clipped by 3 bases and J by 0 bases, with 13 bases between them. Written as DNA, the CDR3 is TGCGCCAGCAGCTCTCAGCCGGGGATAGCCAAAAACATTCAGTACTTC. Translating it yields CASSSQPGIAKNIQYF.

As to this clone: This sample includes further DNA sequences coding for the same CDR3. The J gene is TRBJ2-1, the V gene TRBV18, with D possibly matching TRBD2 (5 bases). Germline CDR1 reads KGHSH; CDR2 reads LQKENI. Trimming took off 2 bases at V and 10 bases at J, with 9 bases between the two ends. There are 12 residues in the CDR3. CDR3 region: CASSPEGGEQFF. As DNA, the CDR3 is TGTGCCAGCTCACCAGAGGGCGGGGAGCAGTTCTTC.

The chain links TRBV5-5 to TRBJ2-4, with a weak D call TRBD2 (6 bases). Trimming shortened V by 1 base and J by 8 bases, and 13 bases separated the two germline ends. Germline values: CDR1 SGHKS, CDR2 YYEKEE (reference sequence). This CDR3 contains 14 residues. The CDR3, as DNA: TGTGCCAGCAGCTTGTCGGGGTCGGGGGACATTCAGTACTTC. It is translated as CASSLSGSGDIQYF.